The 29 T cell receptor beta chains below were found in one sample sequenced in a study of T cell changes during pregnancy in multiple sclerosis. The protocol was immunoSEQ multiplex PCR, while the TCRdb copy is restricted to in-frame clones and leaves out a portion. The repertoire holds about 70,000 clones, over 85% seen once, with approximately 2% in the top ten. Source: peripheral blood, taken in the second trimester of pregnancy. Every receptor here comes from a female donor in good health, enrolled as a control in a pregnancy study.

The chain couples TRBV28 to TRBJ1-6; D gene ambiguous. In germline, CDR1 is MDHEN, CDR2 SYDVKM. The CDR3 contains 15 residues. The ends were cut back, 7 bases at V and 7 bases at J, with 17 bases in the middle. The CDR3 here is CASTESGSPNSPLHF. The CDR3 DNA reads TGTGCCAGCACCGAATCCGGGTCCCCAAATTCACCCCTCCACTTT.

The chain carries TRBV28 and TRBJ2-7, with D possibly TRBD1 on 6 matching bases. V lost 2 bases and J 0 bases, leaving 8 bases between the germline ends. Germline V gene data show CDR1 as MDHEN and CDR2 as SYDVKM. CDR3 length: 14 amino acids. CDR3 sequence reads: CASSLGGVSYEQYF. In DNA, the CDR3 is TGTGCCAGCAGTTTAGGGGGCGTCTCCTACGAGCAGTACTTC.

The rearrangement uses TRBV11-2 and TRBJ1-1; 8 bases map to TRBD1. Germline CDR1 reads SGHAT; CDR2 reads FQNNGV. This CDR3 is built from 15 residues. The trim removed 5 bases at V and 5 bases at J, leaving 10 bases unmatched. Here the CDR3 reads CASSHIRQGRTEAFF. The CDR3, as DNA: TGTGCCAGCAGCCACATACGACAGGGGAGAACTGAAGCTTTCTTT.

V is TRBV30 and J is TRBJ1-2; D is unclear. Germline-derived CDR1 and CDR2 are GTSNPN and SVGIG (reference sequence). The CDR3 totals 13 residues. Trimming stripped 1 base from V and 2 bases from J, with 8 bases between. The CDR3 bases are TGTGCCTGGAGTGAGGGAGGGAACTATGGCTACACCTTC. As protein: CAWSEGGNYGYTF.

This clone was observed once. The chain carries TRBV13 and TRBJ1-4; 7 bases line up with TRBD1. J gave up 8 bases and V 3 bases, and 3 bases lay outside the gene matches. Germline V gives CDR1 PRHDT, CDR2 FYEKMQ (reference sequence). The CDR3 length is 13 residues. CDR3 DNA: TGTGCCAGCAGCTTGGGGACAGCGGAAAAACTGTTTTTT. Protein product: CASSLGTAEKLFF.

The CDR3 protein is CASSWGQASSTDTQYF. The CDR3 nucleotides read TGTGCCAGCAGCTGGGGACAGGCCTCGTCCACAGATACGCAGTATTTT. The genes are TRBV11-2 and TRBJ2-3, with 8 nucleotides matching TRBD1. The trim removed 4 bases at V and 2 bases at J, leaving 8 bases unmatched. The CDR3 has 16 amino acids. Per the germline V gene, CDR1 is SGHAT and CDR2 is FQNNGV.

The genes are TRBV4-1 and TRBJ1-5; perhaps TRBD1 as D (6 bases). V gave up 0 bases and J gave up 9 bases, with 12 bases separating them. The CDR3 loop spans 14 amino acids. Looked up from germline, CDR1 is MGHRA and CDR2 is YSYEKL. DNA for the CDR3: TGCGCCAGCAGCCAAGAAGGGGGGGCCGGGCCCCAGCATTTT. It yields the protein CASSQEGGAGPQHF.

The V and J genes are TRBV27 and TRBJ2-7; D might be TRBD2 (6 bases). The V and J ends lost 0 bases and 4 bases respectively, with 10 bases between them. This CDR3 spans 14 amino acids. CDR1 and CDR2 from the germline V gene are MNHEY and SMNVEV (reference sequence). In nucleotides, the CDR3 is TGTGCCAGCAGTTTATCGCGGGGTCTATACGAGCAGTACTTC. It codes for CASSLSRGLYEQYF.

The chain combines TRBV27 with TRBJ2-2, with 7 bases lining up with TRBD2. The germline V gene has CDR1 MNHEY and CDR2 SMNVEV (reference sequence). The J segment lost 5 bases and the V segment lost 1 base, leaving 1 base of the junction unmatched. The CDR3 has 14 residues. The chain's CDR3 is CASSLFGGTGELFF. DNA for the CDR3: TGTGCCAGCAGTTTATTCGGGGGGACCGGGGAGCTGTTTTTT.

The chain has TRBV25-1 and TRBJ1-1, with D unresolved. Germline V gives CDR1 MGHDK, CDR2 SYGVNS. This CDR3 contains 14 residues. V was clipped by 2 bases and J by 0 bases, with 7 bases between them. CDR3: CASSERSLNTEAFF. Here the CDR3 DNA reads TGTGCCAGCAGTGAAAGGAGCCTGAACACTGAAGCTTTCTTT. The full variable domain, completed using reference TRBV25-1 and TRBJ1-1, is EADIYQTPRYLVIGTGKKITLECSQTMGHDKMYWYQQDPGMELHLIHYSYGVNSTEKGDLSSESTVSRIRTEHFPLTLESARPSHTSQYLCASSERSLNTEAFFGQGTRLTVV.

The rearrangement joins TRBV28 to TRBJ2-7; a possible D gene is TRBD2 (7 bases). The germline gives CDR1 MDHEN, CDR2 SYDVKM. The germline V and J ends were trimmed by 3 bases and 4 bases, with 16 bases remaining between them. The CDR3 length is 15 residues. The CDR3 bases are TGTGCCAGCAGTTTTTCTCAGGGGAGGGGGTACGAGCAGTACTTC. It yields the protein CASSFSQGRGYEQYF.

The chain recombines TRBV5-5 with TRBJ2-2, with 7 bases identical to TRBD1. CDR1 is SGHKS and CDR2 is YYEKEE in the germline V gene (reference sequence). This CDR3 contains 16 residues. V lost 6 bases to trimming and J lost 2 bases; unmatched junction nucleotides: 10. CDR3 nucleotide sequence: TGTGCCAGCACGCGAGGGGACAGTCAAAACACCGGGGAGCTGTTTTTT. Translation gives CASTRGDSQNTGELFF. Looking up the rest from reference TRBV5-5 and TRBJ2-2 gives the full variable domain: DAGVTQSPTHLIKTRGQQVTLRCSPISGHKSVSWYQQVLGQGPQFIFQYYEKEERGRGNFPDRFSARQFPNYSSELNVNALLLGDSALYLCASTRGDSQNTGELFFGEGSRLTVL.

This chain uses TRBV4-3 with TRBJ2-3; maybe TRBD2 (5 bases). CDR1 is LGHNA, CDR2 YSLEER, per germline. This CDR3 region has 14 residues. Trimming shortened V by 1 base and J by 4 bases, and 9 bases separated the two germline ends. Here the CDR3 reads CASSQVVLADTQYF. CDR3 coding DNA: TGCGCCAGCAGCCAAGTCGTACTAGCAGATACGCAGTATTTT.

This chain links TRBV7-9 with TRBJ2-5; 7 bases fit TRBD1. The length of the CDR3 is 14 residues. CDR1 and CDR2 (germline): SEHNR, FQNEAQ (reference sequence). With V trimmed by 4 bases and J by 5 bases, 7 bases remained unmatched. CDR3 nucleotide sequence: TGTGCCAGCAGCTCCCGGGACAGAGGGGAGACCCAGTACTTC. As protein: CASSSRDRGETQYF. Together with reference TRBV7-9 and TRBJ2-5, the CDR3 gives the full variable domain: DTGVSQNPRHKITKRGQNVTFRCDPISEHNRLYWYRQTLGQGPEFLTYFQNEAQLEKSRLLSDRFSAERPKGSFSTLEIQRTEQGDSAMYLCASSSRDRGETQYFGPGTRLLVL.

Here the CDR3 DNA reads TGTGCCAGCAGCTTGCGACAGGGGAGGGGGTCTAGCACAGATACGCAGTATTTT. This codes for CASSLRQGRGSSTDTQYF. This chain joins TRBV5-4 and TRBJ2-3, with D possibly being TRBD1 (8 bases). Deletions cut 1 base from V and 0 bases from J, with 18 bases between. Germline V CDR1 and CDR2: SGHNT, YYREEE (reference sequence). This CDR3 comprises 18 residues.

For the CDR3, the DNA is TGTGCCAGCAGCCAGAGACAGGGCTATCAGCCCCAGCATTTT. It codes for CASSQRQGYQPQHF. The rearrangement uses TRBV5-8 and TRBJ1-5; 7 positions agree with TRBD1. The germline V gene encodes CDR1 SGHTS and CDR2 YDEGEE. The CDR3 loop spans 14 amino acids. The V gene end was trimmed by 4 bases and the J gene end by 5 bases; junction bases not matched to a gene: 6.

On this clone: Sequence at one end of the junction differs from germline and may be a read error. The chain links TRBV7-7 to TRBJ2-5; TRBD2 might be the D (5 bases). Germline V gene lookup returns CDR1 SSHAT and CDR2 FNYEAQ (reference sequence). The CDR3 covers 16 residues. CDR3 coding DNA: TGTGCTAGCAGCTTAGCCCCGGACTCGCCAAGAGGGACCCAGTACTTC. The encoded protein is CASSLAPDSPRGTQYF.

This clone has only one observation. J is TRBJ2-7 and V is TRBV7-9; 7 bases map to TRBD2. CDR3 size: 15 residues. CDR1 and CDR2 from the germline V gene are SEHNR and FQNEAQ (reference sequence). The V gene end was trimmed by 2 bases and the J gene end by 2 bases; junction bases not matched to a gene: 6. CDR3 sequence reads: CASSLPPGGAYEQYF. The CDR3 nucleotides are TGTGCCAGCAGCTTACCGCCGGGGGGTGCCTACGAGCAGTACTTC.

The chain combines TRBV5-1 with TRBJ2-2; the D gene is possibly TRBD2 (5 bases). V was pared by 7 bases and J by 4 bases, with 14 bases between. The CDR3 totals 14 residues. Germline-derived CDR1 and CDR2 are SGHRS and YFSETQ. In nucleotides, the CDR3 is TGCGCCAGCGGAGGCAGTTGGAGCACCGGGGAGCTGTTTTTT. It is translated as CASGGSWSTGELFF.

V usage is TRBV7-2 and J usage is TRBJ1-6; 7 bases line up with TRBD1. This CDR3 spans 15 amino acids. Germline V gene sequence: CDR1 SGHTA, CDR2 FQGNSA. V trimming: 6 bases; J trimming: 5 bases; junction bases outside the gene matches: 7. As DNA, the CDR3 is TGTGCCAGCAGTCGACAGGGATGGGATAATTCACCCCTCCACTTT. Translated: CASSRQGWDNSPLHF.

The V call is TRBV7-3, the J call TRBJ2-5; D is perhaps TRBD1 (7 bases). The CDR3 length is 13 residues. Trimming took off 3 bases at V and 5 bases at J, with 10 bases between the two ends. Per the germline V gene, CDR1 is SGHTA and CDR2 is FQGTGA. The CDR3 nucleotides read TGTGCCAGCAGCTTCGCAGGGGGGGAGACCCAGTACTTC. It translates to CASSFAGGETQYF.

The CDR3 bases are TGTGCCAGCAGTTTCGGGACAGGCACCTACGAGCAGTACTTC. Its translation: CASSFGTGTYEQYF. This chain joins TRBV28 and TRBJ2-7; TRBD1 aligns across 8 bases. The ends lost 3 bases at V and 2 bases at J; junction bases unmatched: 3. The CDR3 has 14 amino acids. Germline assignment: CDR1 MDHEN and CDR2 SYDVKM.

CDR3 loop: CSVQSGAQPQHF. CDR3 nucleotide sequence: TGCAGCGTCCAAAGCGGGGCCCAGCCCCAGCATTTT. This chain joins TRBV29-1 and TRBJ1-5; possible D gene TRBD1, 5 bases. Looked up from germline, CDR1 is SQVTM and CDR2 is ANQGSEA. This CDR3 is 12 amino acids long. The germline V and J ends were trimmed by 6 bases and 7 bases, with 13 bases remaining between them.

The J gene is TRBJ2-7, the V gene TRBV10-3, with a weak D call TRBD2 (5 bases). This CDR3 is 14 amino acids long. Germline assignment: CDR1 ENHRY and CDR2 SYGVKD. The V gene lost 0 bases and the J gene lost 7 bases, with 13 bases spanning the gap. CDR3 region: CAISESTSPGEQYF. The CDR3 region has the DNA TGTGCCATCAGTGAGTCAACATCACCGGGGGAGCAGTACTTC.

This rearrangement joins TRBV19 to TRBJ2-1; D may be TRBD2 (5 bases). The CDR3 loop spans 11 amino acids. Between the trimmed V and J ends, which lost 7 bases and 6 bases, there was a span of 7 bases. The V gene's germline CDR1 is LNHDA and CDR2 SQIVND (reference sequence). For the CDR3, the DNA is TGTGCCAGTACCGCGGGCAATGAGCAGTTCTTC. As protein: CASTAGNEQFF. Full variable domain (rest looked up from reference TRBV19 and TRBJ2-1): DGGITQSPKYLFRKEGQNVTLSCEQNLNHDAMYWYRQDPGQGLRLIYYSQIVNDFQKGDIAEGYSVSREKKESFPLTVTSAQKNPTAFYLCASTAGNEQFFGPGTRLTVL.

V is TRBV19 and J is TRBJ2-3, with a possible D match to TRBD2 (6 bases). Germline CDR1 reads LNHDA; CDR2 reads SQIVND (reference sequence). The CDR3 sequence is 15 residues long. V lost 1 base and J lost 4, with 12 bases in between. This CDR3 is CASSIGRGSPDTQYF. The CDR3, as DNA: TGTGCCAGTAGTATAGGGCGGGGTTCTCCAGATACGCAGTATTTT.

The chain combines TRBV7-2 with TRBJ1-6, with D maybe TRBD1 (5 bases). Germline loops: CDR1 SGHTA, CDR2 FQGNSA. The CDR3 runs to 15 residues. V dropped 5 bases and J dropped 14 bases, with 22 bases sitting between them. The CDR3 bases are TGTGCCAGCAGCCCGGACATTATAGGCCTTGGAGCCCTCCACTTT. Translating it yields CASSPDIIGLGALHF. The full variable domain, completed using reference TRBV7-2 and TRBJ1-6, is GAGVSQSPSNKVTEKGKDVELRCDPISGHTALYWYRQSLGQGLEFLIYFQGNSAPDKSGLPSDRFSAERTGGSVSTLTIQRTQQEDSAVYLCASSPDIIGLGALHFGNGTRLTVT.

CDR3 residues: CATSDGTGDTRGETQYF. In DNA form, the CDR3 reads TGTGCCACCAGCGACGGGACAGGGGATACTAGAGGAGAGACCCAGTACTTC. This chain uses TRBV15 with TRBJ2-5; 10 nucleotides match TRBD1. This CDR3 is 17 amino acids long. Germline V gene sequence: CDR1 LNHNV, CDR2 YYDKDF (reference sequence). The ends lost 5 bases at V and 4 bases at J; junction bases unmatched: 13.

The V call is TRBV5-1, the J call TRBJ2-4; tentatively, D is TRBD1 (6 bases). This CDR3 is built from 15 residues. The germline V gene has CDR1 SGHRS and CDR2 YFSETQ. The ends were cut back, 3 bases at V and 0 bases at J, with 10 bases in the middle. The CDR3 nucleotides are TGCGCCAGCAGCTACGACAGGTTAGCCAAAAACATTCAGTACTTC. Amino acid sequence: CASSYDRLAKNIQYF. The whole variable domain, remainder taken from reference TRBV5-1 and TRBJ2-4, is KAGVTQTPRYLIKTRGQQVTLSCSPISGHRSVSWYQQTPGQGLQFLFEYFSETQRNKGNFPGRFSGRQFSNSRSEMNVSTLELGDSALYLCASSYDRLAKNIQYFGAGTRLSVL.